Presented here are 15 T cell receptor beta chains from one specimen sequenced in a study of CD8 T cell repertoires and HIV-1 epitope variants. Their target antigens are unknown. Produced via immunoSEQ multiplex PCR; TCRdb's table is partial and in-frame only. This table has thousands of clones, 60% to 75% appearing once. Input material: cultured CD8+ T cells derived from PBMCs. All receptors come from a male donor with HIV.

The genes are TRBV6-1 and TRBJ1-6; no clear D gene. CDR1 and CDR2 (germline): MNHNS, SASEGT. Trimming pared 3 bases from V and 0 bases from J, leaving 6 bases between. This CDR3 comprises 15 residues. CDR3: CASSEVRSYNSPLHF. The CDR3 coding sequence is TGTGCCAGCAGTGAGGTCCGCTCCTATAATTCACCCCTCCACTTT.

This clone has just a few counts. Written as DNA, the CDR3 is TGTGCCAGCAGCTTGGGACCGCCGACTGCCTCCTACGAGCAGTACTTC. Translation: CASSLGPPTASYEQYF. The chain recombines TRBV13 with TRBJ2-7; D assignment may be TRBD1 or TRBD2 (5 bases each). Germline V gene lookup returns CDR1 PRHDT and CDR2 FYEKMQ (reference sequence). V gave up 3 bases and J gave up 0 bases, with 15 bases separating them. This CDR3 spans 16 amino acids.

The rearrangement uses TRBV28 and TRBJ2-5, with 11 nucleotides matching TRBD2. The DNA end favors TRBJ2-7, so the J call may be wrong. This CDR3 comprises 17 residues. The germline V gene has CDR1 MDHEN and CDR2 SYDVKM. CDR3 in amino acids: CASSSTTTSGIMYEQYF. Here the CDR3 DNA reads TGTGCCAGCAGTTCCACCACGACTAGCGGGATTATGTACGAGCAGTACTTC.

This clone was detected only a few times. The V gene is TRBV5-5, the J gene TRBJ2-5; 11 nucleotides line up with TRBD2. The CDR3 is made up of 15 amino acids. The germline V gene encodes CDR1 SGHKS and CDR2 YYEKEE (reference sequence). Trimming cost V 2 bases and J 2 bases; bases outside gene matches: 2. The CDR3 DNA reads TGTGCCAGCAGCTTTTCTAGCGGGGGGCAAGAGACCCAGTACTTC. Encoded protein: CASSFSSGGQETQYF.

This chain uses TRBV7-8 with TRBJ2-1; 11 nucleotides match TRBD2. V dropped 1 base and J dropped 3; count of bases not matched to a gene: 5. CDR1 and CDR2 from the germline V gene are SGHVS and FQNEAQ. This CDR3 is 17 amino acids long. The CDR3 DNA sequence: TGTGCCAGCAGCTTAGGCGGGACTAGCGGAAACTACAATGAGCAGTTCTTC. Encoded protein: CASSLGGTSGNYNEQFF. Full variable domain (outside the CDR3, taken from reference TRBV7-8 and TRBJ2-1): GAGVSQSPRYKVAKRGQDVALRCDPISGHVSLFWYQQALGQGPEFLTYFQNEAQLDKSGLPSDRFFAERPEGSVSTLKIQRTQQEDSAVYLCASSLGGTSGNYNEQFFGPGTRLTVL.

V usage is TRBV27 and J usage is TRBJ1-6; no reliable D call. This CDR3 spans 15 amino acids. With 5 bases removed from V and 4 bases from J, the gap between germline ends came to 12 bases. CDR1 is MNHEY and CDR2 is SMNVEV in the germline V gene (reference sequence). CDR3 sequence: CASSPTQRYNSPLHF. The CDR3 DNA reads as TGTGCCAGCAGTCCCACCCAGCGATATAATTCACCCCTCCACTTT.

This clone has only a few counts. The rearrangement links TRBV2 to TRBJ1-2; 7 bases agree with TRBD1. Germline V lookup: CDR1 SNHLY, CDR2 FYNNEI. V lost 6 bases, J lost 2 bases, and 3 bases stayed unmatched. CDR3 length: 13 amino acids. The chain's CDR3 is CASRGGQNYGYTF. CDR3 sequence (DNA): TGTGCCAGCAGGGGGGGACAGAACTATGGCTACACCTTC.

This clone was detected only a few times. This chain joins TRBV4-2 and TRBJ2-6, with D maybe TRBD2 (6 bases). The CDR3 contains 19 residues. The germline V gene encodes CDR1 LGHNA and CDR2 YNFKEQ. V was shortened by 0 bases and J by 2 bases, with 17 bases between the two germline ends. CDR3 protein: CASSQEWRTTTAGANVLTF. The CDR3 coding sequence is TGTGCCAGCAGCCAAGAGTGGCGGACTACGACGGCTGGGGCCAACGTCCTGACTTTC.

Here the CDR3 reads CASSLVREERTDTQYF. CDR3 sequence (DNA): TGTGCCAGCAGCTTGGTCAGGGAGGAGCGCACAGATACGCAGTATTTT. The V gene is TRBV5-6, the J gene TRBJ2-3; tentatively, D is TRBD2 (6 bases). CDR1 SGHDT and CDR2 YYEEEE come from the germline V gene. The V and J ends lost 0 bases and 1 base respectively, with 12 bases between them. This CDR3 comprises 16 residues. The full variable domain, with the rest looked up from reference TRBV5-6 and TRBJ2-3, is DAGVTQSPTHLIKTRGQQVTLRCSPKSGHDTVSWYQQALGQGPQFIFQYYEEEERQRGNFPDRFSGHQFPNYSSELNVNALLLGDSALYLCASSLVREERTDTQYFGPGTRLTVL.

V and J are TRBV27 and TRBJ1-4; no clear D gene. With 0 bases removed from V and 1 base from J, the gap between germline ends came to 6 bases. The CDR3 contains 15 residues. Germline V gene lookup returns CDR1 MNHEY and CDR2 SMNVEV (reference sequence). The CDR3: CASSLSGGTNEKLFF. CDR3 bases: TGTGCCAGCAGTTTATCAGGTGGAACTAATGAAAAACTGTTTTTT.

CDR3 loop: CASSESLAGAGVYEQYF. The CDR3 region has the DNA TGCGCCAGCAGTGAGTCACTAGCGGGAGCAGGGGTTTACGAGCAGTACTTC. The chain uses TRBV10-2 and TRBJ2-7; 11 bases match TRBD2. Germline assignment: CDR1 WSHSY and CDR2 SAAADI. With 0 bases clipped from V and 4 bases from J, the junction kept 8 bases outside the gene matches. The CDR3 runs 17 residues.

Only a few counts were recorded for this clone. This CDR3 reads CASGQGAHNEQFF. DNA for the CDR3: TGTGCCAGCGGGCAGGGGGCGCATAATGAGCAGTTCTTC. The V gene is TRBV2, the J gene TRBJ2-1; 8 bases are shared with TRBD1. Germline CDR1 SNHLY, CDR2 FYNNEI. CDR3 length: 13 residues. V was clipped by 8 bases and J by 7 bases; unmatched bases: 7. Combining the CDR3 with reference TRBV2 and TRBJ2-1 gives the whole variable domain EPEVTQTPSHQVTQMGQEVILRCVPISNHLYFYWYRQILGQKVEFLVSFYNNEISEKSEIFDDQFSVERPDGSNFTLKIRSTKLEDSAMYFCASGQGAHNEQFFGPGTRLTVL.

There are a few counts of this clone. The chain uses TRBV5-4 and TRBJ1-2; weak D call: TRBD1 (5 bases). Germline CDR1 SGHNT, CDR2 YYREEE (reference sequence). The CDR3 covers 13 residues. The V end was cut by 2 bases, the J end by 3 bases, with 8 bases between. The CDR3, as DNA: TGTGCCAGCAGCTTTCGGGGGGACTATGGCTACACCTTC. Its translation is CASSFRGDYGYTF.

V is TRBV30 and J is TRBJ2-5; maybe TRBD2 (6 bases). The CDR3 runs to 13 residues. Germline V gene data show CDR1 as GTSNPN and CDR2 as SVGIG (reference sequence). Trimming pared 0 bases from V and 7 bases from J, leaving 12 bases between. The CDR3 DNA sequence: TGTGCCTGGAGTGTTGGAGCGGGTGGGACCCAGTACTTC. Translation: CAWSVGAGGTQYF.

This clone is medium-sized (0.01 to 0.1%) by share. The chain employs TRBV28 and TRBJ2-7; D unresolved. The length of the CDR3 is 15 residues. V shed 5 bases and J shed 3 bases, with 17 bases lying between them. The germline gives CDR1 MDHEN, CDR2 SYDVKM. The DNA of the CDR3 is TGTGCCAGCAGTCCCCGACTGGGCGACCTCTACGAGCAGTACTTC. Protein: CASSPRLGDLYEQYF.